The 16 T cell receptor beta chains in this list originate from one sample, sequenced in a study of tumor and adjacent non-tumor tissue in lung cancer. TCRbeta libraries were built with three rounds of nested PCR, modified from ARM-PCR. TCRdb fed the multiplex PCR reads into MiXCR, producing one record per CDR3 protein. The sample holds about 76,000 distinct CDR3 sequences, approximately 80% seen once. The template was RNA from unsorted bulk tissue. More than 3 cm separated this lung sample from the edge of the tumor. Material for sequencing was distant non-tumor lung tissue. These receptors originate from a man aged 60 to 69 with non-small cell lung cancer.

A note on this clonotype: The CDR3 end shows no conserved phenylalanine or tryptophan, and so a read error is likely. The chain is built from TRBV4-1 and TRBJ2-7; 10 bases are a match to TRBD1. V was clipped by 6 bases and J by 3 bases; unmatched bases: 8. The CDR3 loop spans 15 amino acids. The germline V gene encodes CDR1 MGHRA and CDR2 YSYEKL. CDR3 amino acids: CASSQSGTGVYEQYS. The CDR3 DNA reads as TGCGCCAGCAGTCAATCCGGGACAGGGGTCTACGAGCAGTACTCC.

For this clonotype: A read error may account for a junction end that differs from germline. The chain joins TRBV12-3 or TRBV12-4 to TRBJ2-7; a possible D gene is TRBD1 (6 bases). The CDR3 runs 14 residues. In DNA, the CDR3 is TGTGCTAGCAGTTTATCGGGACAAGCCTACGAGCAGCACTTC. It translates to CASSLSGQAYEQHF.

With regard to this clonotype: The missing conserved phenylalanine or tryptophan at the end of this CDR3 makes a read error likely. The rearrangement uses TRBV11-2 and TRBJ1-6; no reliable D call. Between the trimmed V and J ends, which lost 5 bases and 11 bases, there was a span of 16 bases. This CDR3 region has 14 residues. CDR1 and CDR2 from the germline V gene are SGHAT and FQNNGV. In DNA, the CDR3 is TGTGCCAGCAGCGCGGTTGGGCGGGCACCACCCCTCCACATT. Its translation is CASSAVGRAPPLHI.

As for this clonotype: This may be a read error, as it is one base from a much larger clone. Without the conserved terminal phenylalanine or tryptophan, this CDR3 likely stems from a read error. The chain combines TRBV4-2 with TRBJ2-3; 7 positions match TRBD2. V shed 0 bases and J 0 bases; nucleotides not matched to a gene: 9. CDR1 LGHNA and CDR2 YNFKEQ come from the germline V gene. This CDR3 comprises 18 residues. The CDR3 loop reads CASSQDTQRGSSTDTQYI. As DNA, the CDR3 is TGTGCCAGCAGCCAAGATACCCAGCGGGGCTCTAGCACAGATACGCAGTATATT.

The chain combines TRBV20-1 with TRBJ2-1, with 14 positions matching TRBD2. There are 15 residues in the CDR3. Germline CDR1 DFQATT, CDR2 SNEGSKA (reference sequence). The CDR3, as DNA: TGCATTCCTAATCCGACTAGCGGGAGGGCCAATGAGCAGTTCTTC. Its protein product is CIPNPTSGRANEQFF.

Comments on this clonotype: An end of the junction does not agree with germline; a read error may underlie this. This rearrangement joins TRBV20-1 to TRBJ1-2; D is ambiguous. Germline CDR1 and CDR2: DFQATT and SNEGSKA (reference sequence). The length of the CDR3 is 13 residues. CDR3 sequence reads: CSAATCTTDGHTF. The CDR3 bases are TGCAGTGCTGCCACATGTACTACTGATGGCCACACCTTC.

The rearrangement links TRBV11-2 to TRBJ2-7; no firm D call. The V and J ends lost 3 bases and 6 bases respectively, with 6 bases between them. Germline loops: CDR1 SGHAT, CDR2 FQNNGV. The CDR3 extends over 11 amino acids. CDR3 amino acids: CASSFILEQYF. The DNA for the CDR3 is TGTGCCAGCAGCTTTATACTCGAGCAGTACTTC.

Note on this clonotype: The CDR3 does not end in the conserved phenylalanine or tryptophan, so this is likely a read error. No DNA is shown, since the ends of the CDR3 on it are uncertain; the CDR3 is the one TCRdb lists. The chain links TRBV11-2 to TRBJ2-5; the table's D call of TRBD1 was not tested on the DNA. Including both end residues, the CDR3 is 13 amino acids long. Germline loops: CDR1 SGHAT, CDR2 FQNNGV. The CDR3 is CASSSTGEETRYS.

To note about this clonotype: One end of the junction does not line up with germline, which may come from a read error. DNA for the CDR3: TGTACCAGCTGCTTAGGACGCGAGCTGGTGACCCAGTACTTC. Translation: CTSCLGRELVTQYF. V usage is TRBV11-2 and J usage is TRBJ2-5, with D unresolved. CDR3 length: 14 amino acids. Per the germline V gene, CDR1 is SGHAT and CDR2 is FQNNGV.

Comments on this clonotype: The junction shows a germline mismatch at one end, possibly a read error. The V and J genes are TRBV6-6 and TRBJ1-5, with 8 positions matching TRBD1. Germline V CDR1 and CDR2: MNHNY, SVGAGI (reference sequence). This CDR3 is 15 amino acids long. For the CDR3, the DNA is TGTGCCAGTAGTTACCTGACAGGGGCCGGTCAGCCCCGGCATTTT. Protein product: CASSYLTGAGQPRHF.

This clonotype came up once. One end of the junction is discordant with germline, which a read error may explain. The genes are TRBV28 and TRBJ1-2; 9 positions match TRBD1. The CDR3 runs 15 residues. Germline CDR1 is MDHEN and CDR2 is SYDVKM. The CDR3, as DNA: TGTGCTAGCAGTCCCGCGGGACAGGGACACTATGGACACACCTTC. Protein sequence: CASSPAGQGHYGHTF.

As concerns this clonotype: Germline is not matched at one junction end, which may reflect a read error. This chain uses TRBV11-3 with TRBJ1-2; D perhaps matches TRBD1 (6 bases). This CDR3 has 16 residues. Germline CDR1 reads SGHNT; CDR2 reads YENEEA. CDR3 residues: CASNGPTSGANYGYSF. Here the CDR3 DNA reads TGTGCCAGCAACGGCCCGACCTCGGGGGCTAACTATGGCTACTCCTTC.

As for this clonotype: The junction and the germline gene differ at one end; a read error may be behind it. V and J are TRBV4-3 and TRBJ2-1; no reliable D call. The CDR3 has 17 amino acids. Germline loops: CDR1 LGHNA, CDR2 YSLEER. The CDR3 DNA is TGCGCCAGCAGCCATACTCAGGTGTCGAGCTCCTACAATGAGCAATTCTTC. It codes for CASSHTQVSSSYNEQFF.

This clonotype has more than one count but fewer than ten. Possible read error: a much larger clone is one base away. This chain connects TRBV20-1 to TRBJ2-5, with D perhaps matching TRBD1 or TRBD2 (5 bases each). CDR1 and CDR2 from the germline V gene are DFQATT and SNEGSKA (reference sequence). This CDR3 spans 13 amino acids. As DNA, the CDR3 is TGCAGTGCTAGAGATCCGGGGCAAGAGACCCGGTACTTC. Amino acid sequence: CSARDPGQETRYF.

Regarding this clonotype: It is likely a read error, because the conserved phenylalanine at the end of the CDR3 is missing. This chain joins TRBV7-8 and TRBJ2-3; 7 bases are shared with TRBD2. CDR1 and CDR2 from the germline V gene are SGHVS and FQNEAQ. The CDR3 spans 14 residues. This CDR3 is CASSLRENIDTQYL. DNA for the CDR3: TGTGCCAGCAGCCTGCGGGAGAACATAGATACACAGTATCTT.

This clonotype came up once. J is TRBJ2-7 and V is TRBV20-1; no firm D call. The length of the CDR3 is 12 residues. The V end lost 3 bases, the J end lost 5 bases, and 11 bases lay between the germline ends. Germline CDR1 is DFQATT and CDR2 is SNEGSKA (reference sequence). The CDR3, as DNA: TGCAGTGCTAGCGCGCTCACCAACGAGCAGTACTTC. This gives the protein CSASALTNEQYF.